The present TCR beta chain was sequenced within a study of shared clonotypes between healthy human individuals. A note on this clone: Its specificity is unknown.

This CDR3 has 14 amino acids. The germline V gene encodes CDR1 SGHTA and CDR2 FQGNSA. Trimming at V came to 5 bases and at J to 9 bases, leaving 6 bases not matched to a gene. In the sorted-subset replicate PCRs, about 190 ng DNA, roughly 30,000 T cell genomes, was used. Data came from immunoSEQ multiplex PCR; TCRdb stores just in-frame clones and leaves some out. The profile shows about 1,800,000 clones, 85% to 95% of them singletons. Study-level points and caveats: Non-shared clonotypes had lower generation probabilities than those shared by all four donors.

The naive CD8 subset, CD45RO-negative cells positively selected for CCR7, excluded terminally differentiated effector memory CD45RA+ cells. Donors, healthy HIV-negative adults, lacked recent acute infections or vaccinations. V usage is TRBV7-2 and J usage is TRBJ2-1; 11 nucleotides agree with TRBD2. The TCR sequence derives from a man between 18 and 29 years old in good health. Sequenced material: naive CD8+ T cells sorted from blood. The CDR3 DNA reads TGTGCCAGCAGCGAACTAGCGGGAGAGGGTGAGCAGTTCTTC. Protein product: CASSELAGEGEQFF.